This T cell receptor beta chain was profiled in a study of shared clonotypes between healthy human individuals. Study-wide results and caveats: Sorted-subset samples were not fully sequenced, rarefaction indicated.

On this clone itself: What it binds is not known.

The study drew its donors from healthy HIV-negative adults without recent acute infections or vaccinations. Profiling relied on immunoSEQ multiplex PCR, and the TCRdb table lists in-frame clones only, not all of them. The sample holds approximately 2,000,000 clones, 80% to 95% seen once. V lost 4 bases, J lost 4 bases, and 20 bases lay in between. Germline V gene sequence: CDR1 MNHNS, CDR2 SASEGT. This CDR3 comprises 16 residues. The source material was naive CD4+ T cells from PBMCs. The subset here: CD45RA+ positively selected. This TCR came from a young man in good health. Some clones in this sample may be carry-over from other donors' samples. The rearrangement joins TRBV6-1 to TRBJ2-7; TRBD1 might be the D (5 bases). The CDR3 protein is CASSGGLASLVYEQYF. The CDR3 DNA is TGTGCCAGCAGTGGGGGCCTCGCTTCCCTGGTGTACGAGCAGTACTTC.